These T cell receptor beta chains were read from a single sample in a study of cytomegalovirus exposure and HLA in healthy donors. Libraries were prepared by immunoSEQ multiplex PCR; TCRdb keeps only in-frame clonotypes and omits some of them. The sample carries under 200,000 clones, over 65% recorded once. Material: PBMCs. These receptors were collected from a female donor in good health and CMV-seronegative. Each CDR3 is given with its conserved first and last residue. D genes are given only for firm matches. Some rows mark clone size as missing; the rest say once, few, many or name a class of expanded clone.

size	V	J	D	CDR3	DNA
NA	TRBV19	TRBJ1-4	TRBD1	CASSRTGKLGEKLFF	TGTGCCAGTAGCCGGACAGGGAAACTGGGAGAAAAACTGTTTTTT
few	TRBV5-6	TRBJ2-2	NA	CASSHKRGNGELFF	TGTGCCAGCAGCCATAAACGGGGTAACGGGGAGCTGTTTTTT
once	TRBV7-9	TRBJ2-1	NA	CASSLGGLEQFF	TGTGCCAGCAGCTTAGGCGGGTTAGAGCAGTTCTTC
NA	TRBV6-1	TRBJ1-5	NA	CASRAGTPNQPQHF	TGTGCCAGCAGGGCCGGGACACCCAATCAGCCCCAGCATTTT
few	TRBV9	TRBJ2-7	NA	CASSVGLISEQYF	TGTGCCAGCAGCGTGGGCCTTATTTCCGAGCAGTACTTC
NA	TRBV30	TRBJ1-1	NA	CASSLGGEAFF	TGTGCCTCCAGCTTGGGAGGGGAAGCTTTCTTT
NA	TRBV5-6	TRBJ2-3	TRBD1	CASSTRDRRADTQYF	TGTGCCAGCAGCACCCGGGACAGAAGAGCAGATACGCAGTATTTT
NA	TRBV19	TRBJ1-1	NA	CASSIGTPNTEAFF	TGTGCCAGTAGTATAGGGACACCGAACACTGAAGCTTTCTTT
NA	TRBV6-5	TRBJ1-2	NA	CASRRDRAYGYTF	TGTGCCAGCAGACGCGACAGAGCCTATGGCTACACCTTC
NA	TRBV6-7	TRBJ2-5	TRBD2	CASSRGLAGGPTKTQYF	TGTGCCAGCAGCCGGGGCCTAGCGGGAGGGCCTACGAAGACCCAGTACTTC
once	TRBV14	TRBJ1-1	NA	CASSQSVNTEAFF	TGTGCCAGCAGCCAATCTGTGAACACTGAAGCTTTCTTT
NA	TRBV5-1	TRBJ2-3	TRBD2	CASSSRTSGSTDTQYF	TGCGCCAGCAGCTCCCGGACTAGCGGTAGCACAGATACGCAGTATTTT
NA	TRBV4-3	TRBJ2-6	NA	CASSQGATLISGANVLTF	TGCGCCAGCAGCCAAGGGGCTACACTTATCTCTGGGGCCAACGTCCTGACTTTC
NA	TRBV7-9	TRBJ1-3	NA	CASRLGVQGGNTIYF	TGTGCCAGCAGGTTGGGGGTACAGGGAGGAAACACCATATATTTT
once	TRBV5-1	TRBJ2-3	NA	CASTRSGLSTDTQYF	TGCGCCAGCACTCGGAGCGGACTTAGCACAGATACGCAGTATTTT
NA	TRBV14	TRBJ2-1	TRBD2	CASSLTSGGYNEQFF	TGTGCCAGCAGCCTAACTAGCGGGGGTTACAATGAGCAGTTCTTC
NA	TRBV5-1	TRBJ1-1	NA	CASSFSGITEAFF	TGCGCCAGCAGCTTCTCCGGGATCACTGAAGCTTTCTTT
NA	TRBV6-6	TRBJ2-1	NA	CASSDRSASKVNEQFF	TGTGCCAGCAGCGACAGGAGTGCTTCGAAGGTCAATGAGCAGTTCTTC
NA	TRBV28	TRBJ2-6	TRBD1	CASRRGQGANGANGLTF	TGTGCCAGCAGACGGGGACAGGGGGCGAATGGGGCCAACGGCCTGACTTTC
NA	TRBV29-1	TRBJ2-6	NA	CSAPPGGGRSGANVLTF	TGCAGCGCCCCCCCCGGGGGTGGGCGCTCTGGGGCCAACGTCCTGACTTTC
NA	TRBV28	TRBJ1-1	NA	CASSPRVFGRQAFF	TGTGCCAGCAGCCCCAGGGTTTTCGGCCGCCAAGCTTTCTTT
few	TRBV7-9	TRBJ2-7	TRBD1	CASQDRWTYEQYF	TGTGCCAGCCAGGACAGGTGGACCTACGAGCAGTACTTC
NA	TRBV2	TRBJ1-1	NA	CASSPEAGGTEAFF	TGTGCCAGCAGCCCGGAGGCGGGGGGCACTGAAGCTTTCTTT
once	TRBV7-7	TRBJ2-5	NA	CASSLAWGGRETQYF	TGTGCTAGCAGCTTAGCCTGGGGGGGGCGAGAGACCCAGTACTTC
once	TRBV7-2	TRBJ1-4	NA	CASSLARRSEGTLFF	TGTGCCAGCAGCTTAGCGCGAAGGAGTGAGGGAACACTGTTTTTT
NA	TRBV5-8	TRBJ2-7	TRBD2	CASSLGLAGVEEQYF	TGTGCCAGCAGCTTGGGACTAGCGGGAGTAGAGGAGCAGTACTTC
NA	TRBV4-2	TRBJ2-7	TRBD1	CASSTRQGFFEQYF	TGTGCCAGCAGCACCCGACAGGGCTTCTTCGAGCAGTACTTC
NA	TRBV19	TRBJ1-1	TRBD1	CASSADRANTEAFF	TGTGCCAGTAGTGCGGACAGGGCGAACACTGAAGCTTTCTTT
NA	TRBV18	TRBJ1-4	TRBD1	CASSPGTGWNEKLFF	TGTGCCAGCTCACCAGGGACAGGGTGGAATGAAAAACTGTTTTTT
NA	TRBV19	TRBJ2-7	NA	CASTTGLEGGYEQYF	TGTGCCAGTACCACCGGCCTAGAAGGGGGTTACGAGCAGTACTTC
NA	TRBV29-1	TRBJ1-1	NA	CSETGGRTEAFF	TGCAGCGAGACCGGTGGGAGGACTGAAGCTTTCTTT
NA	TRBV28	TRBJ2-7	TRBD1	CASRVQYFSGGRNEQYF	TGTGCCAGCAGGGTCCAATATTTTTCAGGGGGCCGGAACGAGCAGTACTTC
NA	TRBV20-1	TRBJ1-2	NA	CSARSGNGYTF	TGCAGTGCTAGGAGCGGCAACGGCTACACCTTC
NA	TRBV4-3	TRBJ1-4	NA	CASSQQGQGEKLFF	TGCGCCAGCAGCCAACAGGGTCAGGGTGAAAAACTGTTTTTT
NA	TRBV6-6	TRBJ1-1	NA	CASSPTGNTEAFF	TGTGCCAGCAGTCCGACAGGGAACACTGAAGCTTTCTTT
NA	TRBV7-2	TRBJ2-3	NA	CASSLGGALGDTQYF	TGTGCCAGCAGCTTAGGTGGGGCCCTGGGAGATACGCAGTATTTT
NA	TRBV5-6	TRBJ2-3	NA	CASSFRQGSTDTQYF	TGTGCCAGCAGCTTTCGTCAGGGAAGCACAGATACGCAGTATTTT
few	TRBV6-5	TRBJ2-7	NA	CASSHNYEQYF	TGTGCCAGCAGCCACAACTACGAGCAGTACTTC
NA	TRBV28	TRBJ1-1	NA	CASSIRAEAFF	TGTGCCAGCAGTATCAGGGCTGAAGCTTTCTTT
NA	TRBV7-9	TRBJ2-5	TRBD2	CASSLDTSGSFQTQYF	TGTGCCAGCAGCCTAGATACTAGCGGGAGTTTTCAGACCCAGTACTTC